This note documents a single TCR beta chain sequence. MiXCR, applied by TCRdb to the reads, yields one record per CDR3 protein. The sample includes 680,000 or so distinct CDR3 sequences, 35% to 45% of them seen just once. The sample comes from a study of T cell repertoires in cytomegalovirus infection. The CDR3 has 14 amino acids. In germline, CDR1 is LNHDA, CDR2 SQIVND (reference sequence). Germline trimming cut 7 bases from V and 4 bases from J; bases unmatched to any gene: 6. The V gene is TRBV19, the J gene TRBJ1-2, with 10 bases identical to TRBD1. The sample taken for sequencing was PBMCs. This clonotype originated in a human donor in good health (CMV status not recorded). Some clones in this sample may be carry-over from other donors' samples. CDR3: CASIRDRGVYGYTF. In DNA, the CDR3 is TGTGCCAGTATTCGGGACAGGGGAGTCTATGGCTACACCTTC.